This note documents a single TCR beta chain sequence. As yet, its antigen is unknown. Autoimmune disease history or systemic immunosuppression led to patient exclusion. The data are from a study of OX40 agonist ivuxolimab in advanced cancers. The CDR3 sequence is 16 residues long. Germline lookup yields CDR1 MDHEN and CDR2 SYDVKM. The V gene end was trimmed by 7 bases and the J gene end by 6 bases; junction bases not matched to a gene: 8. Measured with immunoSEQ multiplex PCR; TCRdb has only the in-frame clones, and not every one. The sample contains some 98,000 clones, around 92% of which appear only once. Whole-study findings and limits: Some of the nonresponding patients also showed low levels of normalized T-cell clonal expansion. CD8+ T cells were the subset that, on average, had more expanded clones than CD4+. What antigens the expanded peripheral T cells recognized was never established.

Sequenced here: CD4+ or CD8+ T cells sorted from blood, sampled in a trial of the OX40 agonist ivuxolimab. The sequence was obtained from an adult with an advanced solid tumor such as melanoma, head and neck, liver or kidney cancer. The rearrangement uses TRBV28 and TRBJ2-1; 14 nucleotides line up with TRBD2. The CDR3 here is CASTLWGLAGVNEQFF. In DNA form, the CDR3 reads TGTGCCAGCACTCTCTGGGGACTAGCGGGGGTCAATGAGCAGTTCTTC.